The source of this T cell receptor (beta chain) is a study of T cells in women clearing cervical HPV infection. Whole-study context: Women with histologically confirmed HPV16-related CIN3 or worse, 2 with invasive cancer, served as cases. Controls gave blood once infection was undetectable; cases at lesion identification. Only a few women had HLA typing results available.

J lost 2 bases, V lost 3 bases, and 6 bases had no gene match. The CDR3 has 16 amino acids. The V gene's germline CDR1 is MNHNS and CDR2 SASEGT. In regard to this clone: The sequenced fragment ends 3 residues before the CDR3 boundary, so the rest is inferred from the germline J gene.

TCR beta CDR3 amplified by multiplex PCR from approximately 1,200 ng genomic DNA. Sequencing was performed with immunoSEQ multiplex PCR; in TCRdb, only in-frame clones are kept and a portion is missing. Here the sample table reports roughly 45,000 clones. The sequenced sample was blood buffy coat. The gene calls are TRBV6-1 and TRBJ2-3, with 9 bases lining up with TRBD2. This receptor was taken from a woman aged 18 to 75 with a cervical HPV16 infection that either progressed to CIN3+ or cleared (not recorded which). The DNA read from the CDR3 is TGTGCCAGCAGTGAGATAAGCGGGGGGAACACAGATACG. It encodes CASSEISGGNTDT. The whole CDR3 is CASSEISGGNTDTQYF.